These 9 T cell receptor beta chains originate from one sample sequenced in a study of blood T cells in healthy people across ages. Primers used in a second PCR of roughly 6 to 11 cycles were a sample-barcoded 5' primer and a J-beta primer mix. Via MiXCR, TCRdb re-called the 5' RACE reads, giving one row per CDR3 protein. The top ten hold around 13% of the sample, which has over 950,000 distinct CDR3 sequences, roughly two fifths seen once. Specimen: blood. The receptors shown here come from a man between 18 and 35 years old in good health.

This clonotype was picked up many times. The chain couples TRBV7-9 to TRBJ2-5; weak D call: TRBD2 (5 bases). The V end was cut by 2 bases, the J end by 5 bases, with 9 bases between. Germline V gene data show CDR1 as SEHNR and CDR2 as FQNEAQ (reference sequence). This CDR3 region has 13 residues. The CDR3 sequence is CASSLLRGETQYF. The CDR3 DNA reads as TGTGCCAGCAGCTTACTCAGAGGGGAGACCCAGTACTTC.

This clonotype occurred a few times. The V and J genes are TRBV5-1 and TRBJ2-2; D call uncertain. Trimming removed 0 bases from V and 3 bases from J, with 15 bases in between. Germline-derived CDR1 and CDR2 are SGHRS and YFSETQ. CDR3 length equals 17 residues. This CDR3 is CASSLVSVSMDTGELFF. The CDR3 DNA reads as TGCGCCAGCAGCTTGGTTTCTGTTAGCATGGACACCGGGGAGCTGTTTTTT.

The chain is built from TRBV6-4 and TRBJ1-2; 8 nucleotides line up with TRBD1. J was trimmed by 6 bases and V by 8 bases; bases with no gene match: 17. The CDR3 consists of 16 residues. The germline V gene has CDR1 MRHNA and CDR2 SNTAGT. CDR3 amino acids: CASCGPDRALHHGYTF. Here the CDR3 DNA reads TGTGCCAGCTGCGGCCCGGACAGGGCCCTGCACCATGGCTACACCTTC.

On this clonotype: One junction end does not reproduce the germline sequence, and a read error may be involved. The rearrangement uses TRBV14 and TRBJ2-1; 8 positions agree with TRBD1. Germline V gives CDR1 SGHDN, CDR2 FVKESK. The length of the CDR3 is 16 residues. The CDR3 DNA follows: TGTGCCAGCAGCCAGCTACAGGGGGTGCCCTACAATGGGCAGTTCTTC. It translates to CASSQLQGVPYNGQFF.

Points on this clonotype: A read error may explain this, as a much larger clone is one base away. The V call is TRBV4-2, the J call TRBJ2-3, with D possibly TRBD2 on 5 matching bases. This CDR3 has 14 amino acids. The V end was cut by 0 bases, the J end by 7 bases, with 11 bases between. Looked up from germline, CDR1 is LGHNA and CDR2 is YNFKEQ. CDR3: CASSQEAVSNTQYF. Written as DNA, the CDR3 is TGTGCCAGCAGCCAAGAAGCGGTTTCGAATACGCAGTATTTT.

This clonotype came up once. The chain carries TRBV28 and TRBJ1-5; a possible D gene is TRBD1 (6 bases). The CDR3 length is 14 residues. The V gene's germline CDR1 is MDHEN and CDR2 SYDVKM. Trimming took 5 bases from V and 3 from J, leaving 11 bases between them. The CDR3 coding sequence is TGTGCCAGCAGTCCGTACAGGGACAATCAGCCCCAGCATTTT. Translating gives CASSPYRDNQPQHF.

V is TRBV6-2 or TRBV6-3 and J is TRBJ2-5; TRBD1 is a possible D gene (5 bases). The germline V gene has CDR1 MNHEY and CDR2 SVGEGT. Trimming shortened V by 6 bases and J by 11 bases, and 19 bases separated the two germline ends. CDR3 length: 13 residues. CDR3 residues: CASSQGMAYEQYF. The CDR3 DNA reads TGTGCCAGCAGCCAGGGAATGGCGTATGAGCAGTACTTC.

V usage is TRBV18 and J usage is TRBJ2-1; D unresolved. Germline lookup yields CDR1 KGHSH and CDR2 LQKENI. This CDR3 contains 16 residues. The germline V and J ends were trimmed by 2 bases and 0 bases, with 11 bases remaining between them. In DNA, the CDR3 is TGTGCCAGCTCACCAATACCAGAGAGCTCCTACAATGAGCAGTTCTTC. It yields the protein CASSPIPESSYNEQFF. The full variable domain, its missing parts supplied by reference TRBV18 and TRBJ2-1, is NAGVMQNPRHLVRRRGQEARLRCSPMKGHSHVYWYRQLPEEGLKFMVYLQKENIIDESGMPKERFSAEFPKEGPSILRIQQVVRGDSAAYFCASSPIPESSYNEQFFGPGTRLTVL.

This CDR3 reads CASSYSGQLYGYTF. The DNA for the CDR3 is TGTGCCAGCAGTTACTCGGGACAGCTCTATGGCTACACCTTC. The rearrangement joins TRBV6-5 to TRBJ1-2, with TRBD1 identical over 7 bases. Germline V gene lookup returns CDR1 MNHEY and CDR2 SVGAGI. The CDR3 has 14 residues. Trimming cost V 0 bases and J 4 bases; bases outside gene matches: 2.